Given below is one T cell receptor beta chain in context. Its antigen remains undetermined. It has no much larger one-base neighbor in the sample; base qualities were not kept. The CDR3 contains 14 residues, cysteine and phenylalanine counted. Left in the record is the CDR3 DNA by itself, 42 bases read in frame from the first base. CDR1 and CDR2, looked up from the germline V gene, are MNHEY and SVGAGI. V loses 2 bases of germline sequence and J loses 0 bases, and the interval between the two ends is 7 bases. This sample is drawn from a study of cytomegalovirus exposure and HLA in healthy donors (dated by TCRdb to about 2017). About the study as a whole: According to an earlier analysis of several hundred of the donors, about 180 million T cells yielded 90 million to 130 million unique TCR beta sequences and approximately 300 Gb of sequence data. An early release that covered roughly 600 HLA-typed donors contained approximately 300 gigabases of sequencing data and tens of millions of unique TCR sequences. Of the approximately 400 genotyped donors, around 81% fell in the genetic ancestry cluster associated with self-reported Caucasian donors. The study aimed to test whether cataloging public T cell receptors could reveal signatures of past pathogen exposure. The T cell repertoires of 700 or so subjects were profiled by immunosequencing and related to cytomegalovirus serostatus. A separate validation cohort of roughly 110 different subjects was used in addition to the 666-subject first cohort. To predict cytomegalovirus infection status, the study combined high-throughput TCR immunosequencing, statistical association of individual TCRs with disease status, and machine learning. A later analysis re-examined previously published TCR beta repertoires from about 670 donors and added high-resolution HLA genotyping to investigate patterns of TCR occurrence. Rather than drawing on any new phenotypic data, the later analysis identified candidate immune exposures from TCR beta sequences and the way those sequences occurred across donors. To decide whether each TCR beta V gene segment behaved as functional or pseudogenic, an earlier analysis of 587 of the donors relied on high-throughput TCR beta sequencing. Alongside the repertoire data, information on donor age, sex, ethnicity and CMV serostatus was compiled. A later genetic analysis used genome-wide SNP genotypes for about 60% of the 666 donors, treating that subset as a discovery cohort. Every repertoire in the discovery cohort had been generated on one and the same sequencing platform. HLA typing included class I and class II loci at four-digit resolution. Typing coverage differed by locus: A, B, C, DRB1 and DQB1 were typed in roughly 620-640 donors, DQA1 in 522, DPA1 in nearly 610, and DPB1 in just under 490. Five DR-DQ haplotypes were handled as single units for association and clustering because linkage in the cohort was strong. On average, roughly 250,000 unique TCR beta nucleotide sequences were sequenced per donor among a few hundred genotyped donors of the cohort, with roughly 18% of those sequences being non-productive. Overall study outcomes, separate from this receptor: A further reported finding was that TCR beta sequences accurately predicted the HLA-A and HLA-B alleles for most subjects in the first cohort. A few of the identified cytomegalovirus-associated TCR beta chains were confirmed in vitro to be specific for cytomegalovirus antigens. Roughly uniform sequencing depth across donors was assumed in presence/absence analyses, although this assumption may not hold. Strong co-occurrence of HLA alleles, especially DR and DQ, made assigning TCR associations to individual alleles difficult. Only TCR beta chains were sequenced in this cohort, and the absence of alpha or paired-chain data limited detectable features. In a later analysis, most CMV-associated TCR beta chains were found to appear HLA-restricted, with HLA associations seemingly driven largely by CMV exposure. Specific HLA alleles were associated with over 15,000 TCR beta sequences at a false discovery rate of 0.05 in a later analysis. Correlated functional status among segregating V segments might reflect linkage disequilibrium, but an unknown experimental factor could not be ruled out. Several of the top co-occurrence clusters appeared to be linked to parvovirus B19, influenza, CMV and Epstein-Barr virus, according to a later analysis. An earlier analysis of roughly 570 of the donors showed that most TCR beta V segments appeared in productive rearrangements either about 87% or about 30% of the time, which broadly matched IMGT annotations. An association between a missense DCLRE1C variant and V-gene and J-gene trimming of TCR beta chains was found in a later genetic analysis and replicated in an independent cohort. Compared with equally common non-associated chains, HLA-associated TCR beta chains in a later analysis were more clonally expanded and had lower generation probabilities. In a later analysis, the rate of TCR association differed among HLA loci, with DRB1 alleles having the most associated TCRs and HLA-C alleles having the fewest. The authors suggested that the approach could potentially be generalized to other disease states and immunological phenotypes. Across donors, most TCR sequences were observed very rarely, whereas some public TCRs were present in many individuals. Because counts were too low, approximately 18 rarely observed V segments, including chromosome 9 orphons, were excluded from the earlier analysis of about 500 of the donors. Some IMGT-functional V segments, including TRBV6-2 and TRBV6-3, could not be told apart with the 87-base-pair reads, so those segments were excluded. In both the original and validation cohorts, the classifier was reported to diagnose cytomegalovirus status with high specificity and sensitivity. The sequencing pipeline was judged likely to have produced a cluster of highly shared sequence variants as a technical artifact. The study listed 150 to 200 TCR beta chains as associated with cytomegalovirus. Because HLA typing was unavailable for some donors at each locus, only the typed subset was used in association tests. A later genetic analysis reported fewer N-insertions in productive TCRs among donors in an Asian-associated ancestry cluster than the roughly 720-donor mean. The only immune exposure information available for the cohort was CMV serostatus.

The library was made by the immunoSEQ multiplex PCR assay. The multiplex PCR relied on a mix of 60 forward primers for TCR Vbeta segments and 13 reverse primers for TCR Jbeta segments. The CDR3 region of rearranged TCR beta genes was amplified from genomic DNA with a multiplex PCR assay. On the Illumina HiSeq System, the amplified TCR beta libraries were sequenced as 87-base-pair reads. In the authors' own workflow: A later analysis counted around 72 million unique TCR beta chains across the 600 to 850 repertoires, and roughly 11 million of these chains were shared by at least two donors. Raw reads were error-corrected and collapsed into unique sequences with a nearest-neighbor algorithm that merged closely related sequences to remove PCR and sequencing errors. Alignment of CDR3 sequences to IMGT reference sequences was used to assign V, D and J gene segments. For a sequence to be retained, a match of at least six nucleotides was required to both a V gene segment and a J gene segment. Rearrangements were called productive when the CDR3 lacked stop codons and stayed in frame with V and J; all others were non-productive. CDR3 was defined by IMGT convention, running from the second conserved V-encoded cysteine to the conserved J-encoded phenylalanine. In an earlier analysis of around 640 of the donors, sequences lacking an unambiguous match to a single V gene segment were excluded. In an earlier analysis of approximately 500 of the donors, a V segment was called functional when productive rearrangements were above 56.7%, and segregating when the standard deviation between donors exceeded 5%. A statistical classification framework was developed to diagnose cytomegalovirus status using the catalog of TCR beta chain sequences. V and J gene assignment, in a later analysis, came from comparing TCR nucleotide sequences with IMGT/GENE-DB human TR gene sequences. Using the TCRdist pipeline, a later analysis assigned CDR3 sequences along with most-parsimonious VDJ recombination scenarios. In a later analysis, every TCR beta chain was defined by the combination of its CDR3 amino acid sequence and its V-gene family, and reads without a unique V-gene family were dropped. In a later analysis, approximately 590 highly shared, low-generation-probability nucleotide sequences were removed to address suspected cross-contamination and a sequencing artifact. A later analysis calculated a clonal expansion index for each public chain from normalized within-repertoire ranks of inferred template counts. In a later analysis, generation probabilities were computed using a VDJ recombination model fitted to out-of-frame rearrangements, and the results were checked against IGoR. In a later analysis, hypergeometric tests were used to score TCR-TCR, TCR-HLA and TCR-CMV co-occurrence, with a repertoire-size bias correction applied to TCR pairs. To estimate false discovery rates, a later analysis permuted the HLA or CMV assignments 20 times. In a later analysis, co-occurring TCRs were grouped using DBSCAN, with TCRdist sequence similarity added in when clustering inside HLA-allele-positive subsets. Repertoires with fewer than 30,000 or more than 120,000 public chains were left out of co-occurrence clustering, as were a handful of repertoires with anomalous nucleotide sharing. TCRdb provides this immuneACCESS table in a form limited to in-frame rearrangements. Some clones are lacking; in checked studies, under half of them reflect an unresolved V gene, and why the rest are absent is not known. That table furnishes V, J and clone size, whereas the DNA furnished D and trimming. A total of 140,000 or so clones appear in this sample, over 70% of them only once. The ten most abundant clones make up about 2% of the sample.

The cohort consisted of hundreds of healthy bone marrow donors. At the time of sampling, every cohort member was nominally healthy, though immune exposures that went unrecorded were likely present. The donor was CMV seronegative and belonged to the group of 352 seronegative cohort members. Every donor gave a peripheral blood sample, and the peripheral blood mononuclear cells from that sample were used for TCR beta sequencing. The Qiagen DNeasy Blood Extraction Kit was used to extract genomic DNA from the blood cell samples. The chain joins TRBV6-5 to TRBJ1-2; D gene: possibly TRBD1, on 5 matching bases. This sequence was found in a woman aged 35 to 49 in good health and CMV-seronegative. The sample consisted of PBMCs. The CDR3 protein is CASSYRGANYGYTF. The DNA is as follows: TGTGCCAGCAGTTACAGGGGCGCTAACTATGGCTACACCTTC.